This T cell receptor beta chain comes out of a study of shared clonotypes between healthy human individuals. Produced via immunoSEQ multiplex PCR; TCRdb's table is partial and in-frame only. Here the sample spans about 2.4 million clones, 93% being singletons. V was trimmed by 4 bases and J by 2 bases, leaving 8 bases between them. Per germline, CDR1 WSHSY and CDR2 SAAADI. The CDR3 covers 13 residues. The source is a man aged 18 to 35 in good health. Some clones in this sample may be carry-over from other donors' samples. The source material was naive CD4+ T cells from PBMCs. Subset defined: CD45RA+ positively selected. The rearrangement joins TRBV10-2 to TRBJ2-5; possible D gene TRBD2, 6 bases. CDR3 in amino acids: CASSVTRQETQYF. CDR3 nucleotide sequence: TGCGCCAGCAGTGTGACTAGACAAGAGACCCAGTACTTC.